This passage covers 24 T cell receptor beta chains from one sample sequenced in a study of response to subunit inactivated influenza vaccine. TCRdb passed the RT-PCR reads through MiXCR, listing each CDR3 protein once. The sample has approximately 250,000 distinct CDR3 sequences, 9.5% to 15% seen once; the top ten hold roughly 7.7%. The sample here was non-naive T cells sorted from PBMCs, taken less than 15 days before vaccination. These TCRs come from a man aged 50-59 years who received an inactivated influenza vaccine.

This clonotype occurred many times. The V call is TRBV18, the J call TRBJ2-5; D is uncertain. Looked up from germline, CDR1 is KGHSH and CDR2 is LQKENI. This CDR3 is built from 13 residues. V was shortened by 0 bases and J by 2 bases, with 4 bases between the two germline ends. CDR3 residues: CASSPPGQETQYF. The CDR3 DNA sequence: TGTGCCAGCTCACCACCGGGGCAAGAGACCCAGTACTTC.

This clonotype is a singleton in its sample. V gene TRBV7-9 combines with J gene TRBJ1-6; 7 nucleotides agree with TRBD1. Looked up from germline, CDR1 is SEHNR and CDR2 is FQNEAQ (reference sequence). The CDR3 sequence is 17 residues long. V lost 2 bases, J lost 0 bases, and 4 bases stayed unmatched. CDR3 DNA: TGTGCCAGCAGCTTAAACAGGGGTGGCTCCTATAATTCACCCCTCCACTTT. Protein product: CASSLNRGGSYNSPLHF.

This clonotype was recorded many times. The rearrangement links TRBV7-8 to TRBJ2-3, with TRBD2 matching 7 bases. V shed 4 bases, J shed 6 bases, and the junction held 1 base outside the gene matches. The germline V gene has CDR1 SGHVS and CDR2 FQNEAQ. This CDR3 is 12 amino acids long. CDR3 in amino acids: CASSWGGDTQYF. CDR3 DNA: TGTGCCAGCAGCTGGGGGGGGGATACGCAGTATTTT.

The chain is built from TRBV6-4 and TRBJ2-1; D ambiguous. The CDR3 is 13 residues long. The V gene's germline CDR1 is MRHNA and CDR2 SNTAGT. The V end was cut by 3 bases, the J end by 4 bases, with 7 bases between. CDR3: CASSEQKYNEQFF. The CDR3, as DNA: TGTGCCAGCAGTGAACAGAAATACAATGAGCAGTTCTTC.

This clonotype was observed at least ten times. The chain couples TRBV6-1 to TRBJ2-5, with a tentative D call TRBD2 (7 bases). CDR1 MNHNS and CDR2 SASEGT come from the germline V gene. Trimming removed 8 bases from V and 5 bases from J, with 18 bases in between. The CDR3 contains 14 residues. CDR3 nucleotide sequence: TGTGCCAGCTCCCTAGGGGGGGGTCGCGAGACCCAGTACTTC. It is translated as CASSLGGGRETQYF.

This clonotype has more than one count but fewer than ten. The CDR3 coding sequence is TGCGCCAGCAGCTTAAGACAGGGTGTTACAGATACGCAGTATTTT. Translation: CASSLRQGVTDTQYF. The chain couples TRBV5-1 to TRBJ2-3; 7 bases map to TRBD1. The CDR3 spans 15 residues. Germline V gene sequence: CDR1 SGHRS, CDR2 YFSETQ. The ends lost 2 bases at V and 3 bases at J; junction bases unmatched: 6.

This clonotype showed up just a few times. Since the CDR3 does not end with the conserved phenylalanine or tryptophan, this likely comes from a read error. It is unclear where the CDR3 begins or ends on the DNA, so no DNA is shown, and the CDR3 is as TCRdb lists it. The chain carries TRBV21-1 and TRBJ2-7; TRBD2, the table's D call, was not compared with the DNA. TRBV21-1 is noted as a pseudogene. The CDR3 contains 10 residues when both ends are counted. Here the CDR3 reads CASSKRDGGC.

The chain combines TRBV28 with TRBJ2-2, with D hard to call. The V gene's germline CDR1 is MDHEN and CDR2 SYDVKM. V shed 5 bases and J shed 1 base, with 14 bases lying between them. CDR3 length: 16 residues. The CDR3 loop reads CASSPRQNRNTGELFF. CDR3 nucleotides: TGTGCCAGCAGTCCCCGGCAGAACAGGAACACCGGGGAGCTGTTTTTT.

This clonotype was found a few times. The chain couples TRBV20-1 to TRBJ2-3; tentative D call: TRBD2 (6 bases). CDR1 DFQATT and CDR2 SNEGSKA come from the germline V gene (reference sequence). This CDR3 has 15 amino acids. Trimming shortened V by 5 bases and J by 6 bases, and 21 bases separated the two germline ends. CDR3 region: CSALVWGGPQDTQYF. DNA for the CDR3: TGCAGTGCTCTGGTATGGGGAGGCCCCCAGGATACGCAGTATTTT.

This clonotype appeared a single time. The chain couples TRBV12-3 or TRBV12-4 to TRBJ2-7; possibly TRBD1 for D (5 bases). V dropped 3 bases and J dropped 2 bases, with 8 bases sitting between them. The CDR3 spans 13 residues. This chain's CDR3 is CASSLGLPYEQYF. The DNA of the CDR3 is TGTGCCAGCAGTTTGGGGCTTCCCTACGAGCAGTACTTC.

The sample holds a few counts of this clonotype. V gene TRBV24-1 combines with J gene TRBJ2-5; D is possibly TRBD1 (5 bases). The CDR3 contains 15 residues. V lost 0 bases to trimming and J lost 3 bases, with 10 bases between them. The germline gives CDR1 KGHDR, CDR2 SFDVKD. CDR3: CATSDLPGNEETQYF. CDR3 bases: TGTGCCACCAGTGATTTGCCAGGGAACGAAGAGACCCAGTACTTC.

This clonotype was detected a few times. CDR3: CASSVEQAMNTEAFF. The CDR3 nucleotides are TGTGCCAGCAGCGTAGAGCAGGCAATGAACACTGAAGCTTTCTTT. This chain uses TRBV9 with TRBJ1-1; D call uncertain. V lost 0 bases and J 0 bases, leaving 9 bases between the germline ends. The CDR3 is 15 residues long. CDR1 is SGDLS and CDR2 is YYNGEE in the germline V gene.

This clonotype was seen ten or more times. CDR3: CASSTGTGNQPQHF. The CDR3 region has the DNA TGTGCCAGCAGCACCGGGACAGGGAACCAGCCCCAGCATTTT. The gene calls are TRBV6-1 and TRBJ1-5; 9 bases line up with TRBD1. The CDR3 runs to 14 residues. Looked up from germline, CDR1 is MNHNS and CDR2 is SASEGT. Trimming took 6 bases from V and 7 from J; bases not matched to a gene: 7.

This clonotype appeared many times. The chain couples TRBV11-2 to TRBJ1-5; D is ambiguous. The CDR3 is 13 residues long. The germline CDR1 and CDR2 sequences are SGHAT and FQNNGV. The germline V and J ends were trimmed by 1 base and 5 bases, with 6 bases remaining between them. The CDR3 DNA reads TGTGCCAGCAGCTTAGTATCAGATCAGCCCCAGCATTTT. Its protein product is CASSLVSDQPQHF.

This clonotype occurred many times. The chain has TRBV5-1 and TRBJ2-3; D possibly corresponds to TRBD1 (6 bases). V lost 4 bases and J 2 bases, leaving 11 bases between the germline ends. The CDR3 sequence is 14 residues long. CDR1 is SGHRS, CDR2 YFSETQ, per germline. CDR3 residues: CASSLRTATDTQYF. The DNA of the CDR3 is TGCGCCAGCAGCCTTCGGACAGCCACAGATACGCAGTATTTT.

The chain uses TRBV29-1 and TRBJ1-1; no clear D gene. Germline assignment: CDR1 SQVTM and CDR2 ANQGSEA. Trimming stripped 7 bases from V and 5 bases from J, with 17 bases between. CDR3 length: 13 amino acids. The CDR3 nucleotides read TGCAGCGCCGACCGTGGAGGTGGGACTGAAGCTTTCTTT. This gives the protein CSADRGGGTEAFF.

This chain links TRBV28 with TRBJ2-7; TRBD1 matches at 7 bases. Germline V CDR1 and CDR2: MDHEN, SYDVKM. CDR3 length: 14 residues. V was pared by 6 bases and J by 4 bases, with 9 bases of the junction left unmatched. CDR3 in DNA: TGTGCCAGCAGCCCAACCGACAGGGAATACGAGCAGTACTTC. This gives the protein CASSPTDREYEQYF.

There are a few counts of this clonotype. The chain recombines TRBV6-2 or TRBV6-3 with TRBJ2-3, with D possibly being TRBD2 (6 bases). V was cut by 4 bases and J by 10 bases, with 24 bases left in between. This CDR3 region has 16 residues. Germline CDR1 is MNHEY and CDR2 is SVGEGT. The CDR3 is CASSSFRAGRLQSQYF. DNA of the CDR3: TGTGCCAGCAGTTCGTTCCGCGCGGGACGACTGCAATCGCAGTATTTT.

This sequence joins TRBV3-1 and TRBJ2-3; 7 bases line up with TRBD2. The CDR3 loop spans 16 amino acids. The V and J ends lost 5 bases and 2 bases, in that order; junction bases with no gene match: 10. CDR1 is LGHDT and CDR2 is YNNKEL in the germline V gene (reference sequence). CDR3 amino acids: CASSKKRGPYTDTQYF. The CDR3 DNA reads TGTGCCAGCAGCAAAAAGCGGGGCCCCTACACAGATACGCAGTATTTT.

CDR3 coding DNA: TGTGCCAGCAGCCACCCCTCGATGATCCGGGGCGGCCCCAGGGCCCAGTACTTC. Protein product: CASSHPSMIRGGPRAQYF. V is TRBV4-2 and J is TRBJ2-5; D may match TRBD1 or TRBD2 (5 bases each). Germline assignment: CDR1 LGHNA and CDR2 YNFKEQ. The CDR3 extends over 18 amino acids. V lost 3 bases, J lost 9 bases, and 29 bases lay in between.

CDR3 in DNA: TGCGCCAGCAGCCCCGCCGGGGGGGGAAACACCATATATTTT. Its translation: CASSPAGGGNTIYF. The chain couples TRBV4-3 to TRBJ1-3, with D perhaps TRBD1 (5 bases). V was pared by 4 bases and J by 4 bases, with 11 bases between. CDR3 length: 14 amino acids. CDR1 LGHNA and CDR2 YSLEER come from the germline V gene.

This clonotype has ten or more counts. The V and J genes are TRBV20-1 and TRBJ2-7, with a weak D call TRBD2 (6 bases). Germline CDR1 reads DFQATT; CDR2 reads SNEGSKA (reference sequence). This CDR3 has 12 residues. V was pared by 3 bases and J by 6 bases, with 12 bases between. For the CDR3, the DNA is TGCAGTGCTAGCGATCAGGGAGGCGAGCAGTACTTC. Protein sequence: CSASDQGGEQYF.

In the case of this clonotype: One junction end disagrees with the germline gene, perhaps due to a read error. This chain uses TRBV20-1 with TRBJ2-2, with TRBD2 identical over 13 bases. Germline CDR1 DFQATT, CDR2 SNEGSKA (reference sequence). CDR3 length: 16 residues. CDR3 nucleotides: TGCTGTGCAAAGGGACTAGCGGGGACTAACACCGGGGAGCTGTTTTTT. Its protein product is CCAKGLAGTNTGELFF.

There are many counts of this clonotype. The chain couples TRBV20-1 to TRBJ2-4; no definite D call. This CDR3 region has 17 residues. In germline, CDR1 is DFQATT, CDR2 SNEGSKA (reference sequence). With 2 bases removed from V and 4 bases from J, the gap between germline ends came to 21 bases. Written as DNA, the CDR3 is TGCAGTGCTAGATCAGGACGTCCAATCCTAAATAAAAACATTCAGTACTTC. Amino acid sequence: CSARSGRPILNKNIQYF.